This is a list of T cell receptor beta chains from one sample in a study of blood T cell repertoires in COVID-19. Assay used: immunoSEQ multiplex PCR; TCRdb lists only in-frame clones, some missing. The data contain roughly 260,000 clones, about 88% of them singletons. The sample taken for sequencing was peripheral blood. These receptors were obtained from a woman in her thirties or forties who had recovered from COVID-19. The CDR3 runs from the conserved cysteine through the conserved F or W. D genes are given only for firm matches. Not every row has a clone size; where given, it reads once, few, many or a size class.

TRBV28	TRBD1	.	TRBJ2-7	CASSFPPGQARTYEQYF	TGTGCCAGCAGTTTTCCCCCGGGACAGGCCCGAACCTACGAGCAGTACTTC
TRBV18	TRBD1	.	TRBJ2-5	CASSPGQGATETQYF	TGTGCCAGCTCTCCCGGACAGGGGGCGACTGAGACCCAGTACTTC
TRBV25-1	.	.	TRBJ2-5	CASRGGGQETQYF	TGTGCCAGCAGGGGGGGTGGCCAAGAGACCCAGTACTTC
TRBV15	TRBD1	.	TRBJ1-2	CATSRQAMGQGDGYTF	TGTGCCACCAGCAGACAGGCGATGGGACAGGGGGATGGCTACACCTTC
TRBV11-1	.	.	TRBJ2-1	CASSASSPNNEQFF	TGTGCCAGCAGCGCGTCGTCGCCTAACAATGAGCAGTTCTTC
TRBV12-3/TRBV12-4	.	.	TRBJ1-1	CASSSWTDEAFF	TGTGCCAGCAGTTCCTGGACTGATGAAGCTTTCTTT
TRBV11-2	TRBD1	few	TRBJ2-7	CASSSGTGAYEQYF	TGTGCCAGCAGCTCCGGGACAGGGGCCTACGAGCAGTACTTC
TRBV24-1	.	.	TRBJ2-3	CATSDSVRADTQYF	TGTGCCACCAGTGATTCTGTTCGGGCAGATACGCAGTATTTT
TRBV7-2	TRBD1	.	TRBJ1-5	CASSPVPGQGVPGNQPQHF	TGTGCCAGCAGCCCGGTCCCGGGACAGGGCGTACCGGGCAATCAGCCCCAGCATTTT
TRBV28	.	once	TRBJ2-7	CASSLTVSYEQYF	TGTGCCAGCAGTTTAACAGTATCCTACGAGCAGTACTTC
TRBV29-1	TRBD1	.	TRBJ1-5	CSVEDLGQGGNQPQHF	TGCAGCGTTGAAGATCTCGGACAGGGCGGCAATCAGCCCCAGCATTTT
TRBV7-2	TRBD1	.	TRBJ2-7	CASSPTGGFLYEQYF	TGTGCCAGCAGCCCTACAGGGGGCTTCCTCTACGAGCAGTACTTC
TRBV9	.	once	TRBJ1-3	CASGKGRGSSGNTIYF	TGTGCCAGCGGTAAGGGTAGGGGGAGCTCTGGAAACACCATATATTTT
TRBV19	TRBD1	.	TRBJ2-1	CASSPRTGTNEQFF	TGTGCCAGTAGTCCCAGGACAGGCACGAATGAGCAGTTCTTC
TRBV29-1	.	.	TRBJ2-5	CSVAGQFQETQYF	TGCAGCGTAGCGGGACAATTCCAAGAGACCCAGTACTTC
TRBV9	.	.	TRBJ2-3	CASSPGRSHRVDTQYF	TGTGCCAGCAGCCCTGGCCGTAGTCACAGGGTTGATACGCAGTATTTT
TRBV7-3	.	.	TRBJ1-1	CASSLTAELGTEAFF	TGTGCCAGCAGCTTAACCGCGGAACTCGGCACTGAAGCTTTCTTT
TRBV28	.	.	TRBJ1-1	CASSLSGGYQAFF	TGTGCCAGCAGTCTGTCGGGGGGGTACCAGGCTTTCTTT
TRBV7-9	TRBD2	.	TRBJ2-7	CASSSERGSSYEQYF	TGTGCCAGCAGTTCCGAGCGGGGCTCCTCCTACGAGCAGTACTTC
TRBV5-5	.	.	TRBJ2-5	CASSLPRTVEETQYF	TGTGCCAGCAGCCTCCCAAGGACAGTCGAAGAGACCCAGTACTTC
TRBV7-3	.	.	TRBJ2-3	CASSLRGLSTDTQYF	TGTGCCAGCAGCTTAAGGGGACTTAGCACAGATACGCAGTATTTT
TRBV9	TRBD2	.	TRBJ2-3	CASSVTPGLAGVDTQYF	TGTGCCAGCAGCGTAACCCCGGGACTAGCGGGAGTCGATACGCAGTATTTT
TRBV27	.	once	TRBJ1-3	CASSLFPGNTIYF	TGTGCCAGCAGTTTATTTCCAGGAAACACCATATATTTT
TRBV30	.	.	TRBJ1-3	CAWNGDSGNTIYF	TGTGCCTGGAACGGGGATTCTGGAAACACCATATATTTT
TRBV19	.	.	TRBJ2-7	CASSIWGQSYEQYF	TGTGCCAGTAGTATCTGGGGGCAGTCCTACGAGCAGTACTTC
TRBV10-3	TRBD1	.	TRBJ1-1	CAISRAGGLADEAFF	TGTGCCATCTCTAGGGCAGGGGGACTCGCCGATGAAGCTTTCTTT
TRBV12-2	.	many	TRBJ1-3	CASRSRDNTSPGNTIYF	TGTGCAAGTCGCTCAAGGGACAACACATCCCCTGGAAACACCATATATTTT
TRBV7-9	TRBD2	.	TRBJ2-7	CASSAITSAAYEQYF	TGTGCCAGCAGCGCTATTACTAGCGCCGCCTACGAGCAGTACTTC
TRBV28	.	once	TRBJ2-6	CASSPPLPSSGANVLTF	TGTGCCAGCAGTCCACCGTTACCTAGCTCTGGGGCCAACGTCCTGACTTTC
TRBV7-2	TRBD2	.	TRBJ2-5	CASSLVLAGGEETQYF	TGTGCCAGCAGCTTAGTCCTAGCGGGGGGCGAAGAGACCCAGTACTTC
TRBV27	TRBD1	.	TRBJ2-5	CASSFTGTGERETQYF	TGTGCCAGCAGTTTCACCGGGACAGGGGAAAGAGAGACCCAGTACTTC
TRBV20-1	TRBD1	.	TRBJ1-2	CSAGAWAGGIYGYTF	TGCAGTGCTGGTGCGTGGGCAGGGGGTATCTATGGCTACACCTTC
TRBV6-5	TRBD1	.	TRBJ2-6	CASSLTGSGANVLTF	TGTGCCAGCAGTTTGACAGGGTCTGGGGCCAACGTCCTGACTTTC
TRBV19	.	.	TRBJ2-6	CASSIPRSSGANVLTF	TGTGCCAGTAGTATACCGAGAAGCTCTGGGGCCAACGTCCTGACTTTC
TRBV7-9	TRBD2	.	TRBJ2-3	CASSTLGRNTDTQYF	TGTGCCAGCAGCACACTCGGGAGGAACACAGATACGCAGTATTTT
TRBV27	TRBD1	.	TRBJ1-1	CASSIYRGLTEAFF	TGTGCCAGCAGTATCTACAGGGGGCTCACTGAAGCTTTCTTT
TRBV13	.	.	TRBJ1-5	CASSLGSGNQPQHF	TGTGCCAGCAGCTTAGGTTCAGGGAATCAGCCCCAGCATTTT
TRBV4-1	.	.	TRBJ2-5	CASSRYRDQETQYF	TGCGCCAGCAGCCGGTACAGGGATCAAGAGACCCAGTACTTC
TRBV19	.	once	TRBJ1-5	CASSIMSSNQPQHF	TGTGCCAGTAGTATCATGAGTAGCAATCAGCCCCAGCATTTT
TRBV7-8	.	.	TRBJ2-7	CASSLARTHTYEQYF	TGTGCCAGCAGCTTAGCGCGGACTCATACCTACGAGCAGTACTTC
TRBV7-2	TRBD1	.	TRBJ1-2	CASSLAGQGNYGYTF	TGTGCCAGCAGCTTAGCGGGACAGGGGAACTATGGCTACACCTTC
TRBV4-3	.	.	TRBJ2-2	CASSQVVQGTGELFF	TGCGCCAGCAGCCAAGTTGTCCAGGGCACCGGGGAGCTGTTTTTT
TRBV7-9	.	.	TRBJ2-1	CASSIGTGVEQFF	TGTGCCAGCAGCATAGGGACGGGGGTTGAGCAGTTCTTC
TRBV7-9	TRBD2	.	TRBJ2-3	CASSYPPAGGTDTQYF	TGTGCCAGCAGCTACCCCCCAGCGGGGGGCACAGATACGCAGTATTTT
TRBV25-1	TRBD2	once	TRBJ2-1	CASSVREDYNEQFF	TGTGCCAGCAGTGTACGGGAGGACTACAATGAGCAGTTCTTC
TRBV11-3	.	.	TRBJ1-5	CASSLDSGNNQPQHF	TGTGCCAGCAGCTTAGATTCCGGGAACAATCAGCCCCAGCATTTT
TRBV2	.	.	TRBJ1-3	CASSRRLFSGNTIYF	TGTGCCAGCAGTAGAAGACTGTTCTCTGGAAACACCATATATTTT
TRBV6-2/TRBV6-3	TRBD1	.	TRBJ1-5	CASSYSTLGGQQPQHF	TGTGCCAGCAGTTACTCGACTTTGGGGGGACAGCAGCCCCAGCATTTT
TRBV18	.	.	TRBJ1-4	CASSRQRQVRNEKLFF	TGTGCCAGCTCTCGCCAGCGACAGGTTAGGAATGAAAAACTGTTTTTT
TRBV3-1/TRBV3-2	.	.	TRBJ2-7	CASSQGRTAYEQYF	TGTGCCAGCAGCCAAGGGAGGACAGCCTACGAGCAGTACTTC
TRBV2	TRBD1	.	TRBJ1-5	CASRDRTGPNQPQHF	TGTGCCAGCAGGGACCGGACAGGACCCAATCAGCCCCAGCATTTT
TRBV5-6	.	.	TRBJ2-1	CASSSFGGPGNEQFF	TGTGCCAGCAGCTCCTTCGGGGGGCCGGGGAATGAGCAGTTCTTC
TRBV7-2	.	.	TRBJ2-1	CASSPAGGGTYEQFF	TGTGCCAGCAGTCCTGCAGGGGGAGGCACGTATGAGCAGTTCTTC
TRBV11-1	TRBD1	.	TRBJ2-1	CASSFDRGYNNEQFF	TGTGCCAGCAGCTTCGACAGGGGGTATAACAATGAGCAGTTCTTC